These 21 T cell receptor beta chains came from one sample sequenced in a study of neurological immune-mediated disorders. TCRdb re-called the 5' RACE reads with MiXCR, one entry per CDR3 protein. The table has some 37,000 distinct CDR3 sequences, 10% seen once. Sequenced material: PBMCs. These receptors all stem from a woman in her twenties or thirties with HTLV-1-associated myelopathy (HAM/TSP).

At least ten counts were recorded for this clonotype. The J gene is TRBJ2-1, the V gene TRBV7-9, with D possibly TRBD2 on 5 matching bases. Germline CDR1 and CDR2: SEHNR and FQNEAQ (reference sequence). V shed 8 bases and J shed 4 bases, with 18 bases lying between them. The CDR3 covers 15 residues. The CDR3 bases are TGTGCCAGCGGCCCCCCGGCGGGCGGTTACAATGAGCAGTTCTTC. It yields the protein CASGPPAGGYNEQFF.

The sample holds many counts of this clonotype. Just one base apart from a much larger clone, this may be a read error. The chain combines TRBV20-1 with TRBJ2-1; 16 bases agree with TRBD2. CDR1 and CDR2 from the germline V gene are DFQATT and SNEGSKA (reference sequence). Trimming took 7 bases from V and 9 from J; bases not matched to a gene: 9. The length of the CDR3 is 15 residues. CDR3 bases: TGCAGTGTTAGCGGGACTAGCGGGGGGGCCGTTGAGCAGTTCTTC. Encoded protein: CSVSGTSGGAVEQFF.

This clonotype was counted many times. The gene calls are TRBV5-1 and TRBJ2-1, with 7 bases that match TRBD2. Germline V CDR1 and CDR2: SGHRS, YFSETQ. The trim removed 0 bases at V and 7 bases at J, leaving 7 bases unmatched. This CDR3 is 15 amino acids long. The CDR3 spells CASSLGWTSRNEQFF. Here the CDR3 DNA reads TGCGCCAGCAGCTTGGGGTGGACTAGTAGGAATGAGCAGTTCTTC.

This clonotype was counted ten times or more. V and J are TRBV12-3 or TRBV12-4 and TRBJ1-2, with unresolved D. The length of the CDR3 is 12 residues. V lost 8 bases and J lost 4, with 11 bases in between. CDR3 sequence reads: CASGMFSYGYTF. Here the CDR3 DNA reads TGTGCCAGCGGCATGTTTTCCTATGGCTACACCTTC.

This clonotype was seen ten or more times. The chain combines TRBV5-1 with TRBJ1-2, with D unresolved. CDR1 SGHRS and CDR2 YFSETQ come from the germline V gene. The CDR3 contains 15 residues. V was cut by 3 bases and J by 4 bases, with 16 bases left in between. Here the CDR3 DNA reads TGCGCCAGCAGCTCGCTTACGGGATTTTCCTATGGCTACACCTTC. As protein: CASSSLTGFSYGYTF.

This clonotype was counted many times. This chain joins TRBV5-1 and TRBJ2-5; D might be TRBD2 (5 bases). V gave up 5 bases and J gave up 0 bases, with 8 bases separating them. CDR1 and CDR2 (germline): SGHRS, YFSETQ. The CDR3 is 13 amino acids. The CDR3 DNA is TGCGCCAGCAGTCGGGGTTACCAAGAGACCCAGTACTTC. This translates into CASSRGYQETQYF.

This clonotype came up a few times. The chain carries TRBV5-1 and TRBJ2-4, with 10 bases that match TRBD2. Germline values: CDR1 SGHRS, CDR2 YFSETQ. V lost 4 bases, J lost 6 bases, and 10 bases stayed unmatched. This CDR3 is built from 16 residues. The CDR3 sequence is CASSLGLAEGLNIQYF. DNA of the CDR3: TGCGCCAGCAGCCTAGGACTAGCGGAGGGCCTAAACATTCAGTACTTC.

This clonotype was detected a few times. This chain links TRBV30 with TRBJ2-3; D might be TRBD2 (5 bases). The germline V gene encodes CDR1 GTSNPN and CDR2 SVGIG (reference sequence). Deletions cut 0 bases from V and 4 bases from J, with 5 bases between. CDR3 length: 12 residues. Here the CDR3 DNA reads TGTGCCTGGAGTGTACTAGCAGATACGCAGTATTTT. Amino acid sequence: CAWSVLADTQYF.

The chain recombines TRBV11-2 with TRBJ2-3; no reliable D call. Germline values: CDR1 SGHAT, CDR2 FQNNGV. V shed 3 bases and J shed 2 bases, with 12 bases lying between them. This CDR3 contains 15 residues. Here the CDR3 DNA reads TGTGCCAGCAGCTTCCTAGGACGCGTCACAGATACGCAGTATTTT. Protein: CASSFLGRVTDTQYF.

This clonotype was found many times. The CDR3 region has the DNA TGCAGCGGGGACAGGGTCGGGACTGAAGCTTTCTTT. It specifies CSGDRVGTEAFF. The chain couples TRBV29-1 to TRBJ1-1; 9 bases line up with TRBD1. In germline, CDR1 is SQVTM, CDR2 ANQGSEA. After removal of 7 bases from V and 5 bases from J, the junction contained 5 bases not matched to a gene. The CDR3 consists of 12 residues.

This clonotype was seen at least ten times. The chain couples TRBV5-1 to TRBJ1-6; the match to TRBD1 covers 7 bases. Losses at the gene ends were 4 bases for V and 9 bases for J; bases not matched to a gene: 7. Germline CDR1 reads SGHRS; CDR2 reads YFSETQ. This CDR3 contains 14 residues. CDR3 DNA: TGCGCCAGCAGCCCTCGACAGGGTGGTTCACCCCTCCACTTT. Protein sequence: CASSPRQGGSPLHF. Filled out from reference TRBV5-1 and TRBJ1-6, the complete variable domain reads KAGVTQTPRYLIKTRGQQVTLSCSPISGHRSVSWYQQTPGQGLQFLFEYFSETQRNKGNFPGRFSGRQFSNSRSEMNVSTLELGDSALYLCASSPRQGGSPLHFGNGTRLTVT.

This clonotype was seen at least ten times. This chain joins TRBV20-1 and TRBJ2-7, with 7 bases lining up with TRBD1. The CDR3 totals 15 residues. Germline V gene sequence: CDR1 DFQATT, CDR2 SNEGSKA (reference sequence). V gave up 5 bases and J gave up 0 bases; unmatched junction bases: 10. The CDR3, as DNA: TGCAGTGCTTGGGGTCCACAGGGGAGCTCCTACGAGCAGTACTTC. This translates into CSAWGPQGSSYEQYF.

In this sample, this clonotype is medium-sized. V and J are TRBV20-1 and TRBJ2-1; TRBD2 matches at 16 bases. The V gene's germline CDR1 is DFQATT and CDR2 SNEGSKA (reference sequence). The CDR3 is 17 amino acids. J gave up 5 bases and V 5 bases, and 9 bases lay outside the gene matches. CDR3 nucleotide sequence: TGCAGTGCTCATACCGGGACTAGCGGGGGGGCCAACAATGAGCAGTTCTTC. It is translated as CSAHTGTSGGANNEQFF.

The chain is built from TRBV4-1 and TRBJ1-2; D perhaps matches TRBD1 (6 bases). The CDR3 is 14 amino acids. Germline V gene lookup returns CDR1 MGHRA and CDR2 YSYEKL. Trimming removed 2 bases from V and 6 bases from J, with 13 bases in between. The CDR3 region has the DNA TGCGCCAGCAGCCAAATAGGGACACTGAATGGCTACACCTTC. Translation: CASSQIGTLNGYTF.

This clonotype was seen at least ten times. This chain connects TRBV20-1 to TRBJ2-7, with 7 nucleotides matching TRBD1. The junction had 6 bases not matched to a gene; V was cut back by 7 bases and J by 0 bases. The CDR3 is 13 residues long. Germline loops: CDR1 DFQATT, CDR2 SNEGSKA (reference sequence). The CDR3 is CSVPGTASYEQYF. CDR3 nucleotide sequence: TGCAGTGTTCCCGGGACAGCCTCCTACGAGCAGTACTTC.

There are many counts of this clonotype. The chain uses TRBV28 and TRBJ2-7; D is undetermined. The CDR3 runs 11 residues. Germline V gene data show CDR1 as MDHEN and CDR2 as SYDVKM. V lost 8 bases and J lost 5, with 10 bases in between. In DNA, the CDR3 is TGTGCCAGCCGCCTCCTAGACGAGCAGTACTTC. It codes for CASRLLDEQYF.

This clonotype has ten or more counts. V usage is TRBV4-1 and J usage is TRBJ2-1; D remains unclear. The CDR3 loop spans 13 amino acids. Trimming shortened V by 0 bases and J by 6 bases, and 6 bases separated the two germline ends. Germline V gene lookup returns CDR1 MGHRA and CDR2 YSYEKL. The CDR3 protein is CASSQDRFNEQFF. As DNA, the CDR3 is TGCGCCAGCAGCCAAGACAGGTTCAATGAGCAGTTCTTC.

This clonotype occurred many times. The rearrangement uses TRBV20-1 and TRBJ2-3; D gene uncertain. Deletions cut 3 bases from V and 4 bases from J, with 5 bases between. The germline gives CDR1 DFQATT, CDR2 SNEGSKA (reference sequence). The CDR3 covers 11 residues. The CDR3 loop is CSARVPDTQYF. For the CDR3, the DNA is TGCAGTGCTAGGGTCCCAGATACGCAGTATTTT.

This clonotype was counted ten times or more. This chain uses TRBV20-1 with TRBJ1-6, with D possibly being TRBD1 (6 bases). Germline CDR1 reads DFQATT; CDR2 reads SNEGSKA (reference sequence). The V end was cut by 3 bases, the J end by 9 bases, with 15 bases between. This CDR3 comprises 14 residues. CDR3 nucleotide sequence: TGCAGTGCTAGCCAGGGGATAGTTGGTTCACCCCTCCACTTT. This encodes CSASQGIVGSPLHF.

This clonotype came up many times. This sequence joins TRBV5-1 and TRBJ1-6; D remains ambiguous. Trimming removed 4 bases at V and 2 bases at J, with 10 bases between. The CDR3 contains 15 residues. CDR1 and CDR2 from the germline V gene are SGHRS and YFSETQ. DNA for the CDR3: TGCGCCAGCAGCCCCGCCGGGCCCTATAATTCACCCCTCCACTTT. Its translation is CASSPAGPYNSPLHF.

This clonotype was counted many times. V gene TRBV6-1 combines with J gene TRBJ2-3; D unclear. Trimming removed 8 bases from V and 4 bases from J, with 16 bases in between. CDR3 size: 14 residues. CDR1 and CDR2 (germline): MNHNS, SASEGT. The CDR3 sequence: CASVSFVIADTQYF. The DNA for the CDR3 is TGTGCCAGCGTGAGTTTTGTAATAGCAGATACGCAGTATTTT.